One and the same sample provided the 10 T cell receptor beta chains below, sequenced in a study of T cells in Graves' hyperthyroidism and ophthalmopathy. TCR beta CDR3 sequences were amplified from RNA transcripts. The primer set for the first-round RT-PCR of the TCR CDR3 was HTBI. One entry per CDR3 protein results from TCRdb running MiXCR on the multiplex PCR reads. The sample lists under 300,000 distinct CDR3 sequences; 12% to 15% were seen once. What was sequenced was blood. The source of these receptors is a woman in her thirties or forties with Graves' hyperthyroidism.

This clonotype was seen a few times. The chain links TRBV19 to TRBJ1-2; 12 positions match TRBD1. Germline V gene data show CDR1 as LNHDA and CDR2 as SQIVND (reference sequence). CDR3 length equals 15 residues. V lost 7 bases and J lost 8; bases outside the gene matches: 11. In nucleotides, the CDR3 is TGTGCCAGTACCCCGGGACAGGGGGCTTTGTGGGGCTACACCTTC. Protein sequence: CASTPGQGALWGYTF.

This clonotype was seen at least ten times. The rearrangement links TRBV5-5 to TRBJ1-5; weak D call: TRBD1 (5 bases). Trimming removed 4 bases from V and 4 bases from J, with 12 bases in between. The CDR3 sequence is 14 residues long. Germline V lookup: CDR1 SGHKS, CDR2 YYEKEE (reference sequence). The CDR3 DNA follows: TGTGCCAGCAGCCCAAACGGGGGAAATCAGCCCCAGCATTTT. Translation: CASSPNGGNQPQHF.

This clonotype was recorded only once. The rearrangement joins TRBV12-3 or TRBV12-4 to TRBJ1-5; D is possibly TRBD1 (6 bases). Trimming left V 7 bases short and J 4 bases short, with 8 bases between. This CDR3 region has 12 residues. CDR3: CASTGQNQPQHF. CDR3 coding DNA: TGTGCCAGCACTGGACAGAATCAGCCCCAGCATTTT.

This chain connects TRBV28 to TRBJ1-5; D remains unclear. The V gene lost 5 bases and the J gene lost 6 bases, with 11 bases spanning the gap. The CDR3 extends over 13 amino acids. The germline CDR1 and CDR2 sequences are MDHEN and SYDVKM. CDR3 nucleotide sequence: TGTGCCAGCAGTCCCCGTTGGGGTCAGCCCCAGCATTTT. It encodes CASSPRWGQPQHF. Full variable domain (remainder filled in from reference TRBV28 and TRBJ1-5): DVKVTQSSRYLVKRTGEKVFLECVQDMDHENMFWYRQDPGLGLRLIYFSYDVKMKEKGDIPEGYSVSREKKERFSLILESASTNQTSMYLCASSPRWGQPQHFGDGTRLSIL.

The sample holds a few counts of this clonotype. The CDR3, as DNA: TGTGCCAGCAGCTTAGGGCGTCGAGTAGGGGACGGGGCCAACGTCCTGACTTTC. Amino acid sequence: CASSLGRRVGDGANVLTF. The chain joins TRBV5-5 to TRBJ2-6, with D perhaps assigned TRBD1 or TRBD2 (5 bases each). The CDR3 is 18 amino acids. V dropped 2 bases and J dropped 4 bases, with 19 bases sitting between them. The germline CDR1 and CDR2 sequences are SGHKS and YYEKEE (reference sequence).

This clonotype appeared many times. CDR3 sequence: CASSFWQLTATNYGYTF. CDR3 bases: TGTGCCAGCAGTTTTTGGCAGTTGACGGCTACTAACTATGGCTACACCTTC. V gene TRBV12-3 or TRBV12-4 combines with J gene TRBJ1-2; D remains unclear. The CDR3 is 17 amino acids. Trimming left V 3 bases short and J 0 bases short, with 17 bases between.

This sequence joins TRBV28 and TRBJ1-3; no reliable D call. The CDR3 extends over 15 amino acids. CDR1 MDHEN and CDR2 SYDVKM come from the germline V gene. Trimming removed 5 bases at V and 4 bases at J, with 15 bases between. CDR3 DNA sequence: TGTGCCAGCAGTCAACTCGGGAGTCGGGGAAACACCATATATTTT. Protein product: CASSQLGSRGNTIYF.

The CDR3 spells CASSFKTGSADTQYF. The DNA for the CDR3 is TGTGCCAGCAGCTTCAAGACAGGGAGCGCAGATACGCAGTATTTT. J is TRBJ2-3 and V is TRBV7-9, with TRBD1 matching 7 bases. In germline, CDR1 is SEHNR, CDR2 FQNEAQ (reference sequence). The CDR3 has 15 residues. V gave up 3 bases and J gave up 4 bases; unmatched junction bases: 7.

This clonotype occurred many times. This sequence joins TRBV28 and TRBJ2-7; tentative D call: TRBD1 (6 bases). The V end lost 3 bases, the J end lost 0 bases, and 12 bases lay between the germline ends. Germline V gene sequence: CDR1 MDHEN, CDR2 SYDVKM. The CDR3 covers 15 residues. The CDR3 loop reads CASSFGLGASYEQYF. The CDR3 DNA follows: TGTGCCAGCAGTTTCGGACTGGGGGCCTCCTACGAGCAGTACTTC.

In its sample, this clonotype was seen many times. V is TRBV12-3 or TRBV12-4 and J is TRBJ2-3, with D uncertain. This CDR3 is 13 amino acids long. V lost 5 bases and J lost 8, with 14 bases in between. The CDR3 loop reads CASSPVVFGTQYF. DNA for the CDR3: TGTGCCAGCAGTCCAGTAGTTTTCGGTACGCAGTATTTT.